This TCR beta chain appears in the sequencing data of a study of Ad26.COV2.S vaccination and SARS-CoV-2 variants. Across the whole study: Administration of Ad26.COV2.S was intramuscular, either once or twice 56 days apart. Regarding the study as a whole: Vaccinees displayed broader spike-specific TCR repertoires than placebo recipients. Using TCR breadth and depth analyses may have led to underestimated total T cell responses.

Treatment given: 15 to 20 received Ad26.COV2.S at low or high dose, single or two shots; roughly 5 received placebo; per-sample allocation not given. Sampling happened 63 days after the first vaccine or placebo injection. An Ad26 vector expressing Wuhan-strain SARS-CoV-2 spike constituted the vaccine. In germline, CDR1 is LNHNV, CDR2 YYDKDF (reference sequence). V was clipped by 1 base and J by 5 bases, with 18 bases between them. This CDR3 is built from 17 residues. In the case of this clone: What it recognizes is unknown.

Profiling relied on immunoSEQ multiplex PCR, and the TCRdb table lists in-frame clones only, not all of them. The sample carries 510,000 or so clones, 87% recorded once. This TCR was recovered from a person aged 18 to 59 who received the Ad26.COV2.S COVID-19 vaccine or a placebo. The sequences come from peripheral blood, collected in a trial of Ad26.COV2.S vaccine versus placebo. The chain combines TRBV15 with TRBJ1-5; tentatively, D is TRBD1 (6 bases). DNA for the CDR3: TGTGCCACCAGCAGAGGACCGGGCCGCGGGGGCCATCAGCCCCAGCATTTT. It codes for CATSRGPGRGGHQPQHF.